Following are 3 T cell receptor beta chains from one sample sequenced in a study of blood T cell repertoires in COVID-19. Clones were read by immunoSEQ multiplex PCR, and TCRdb kept only the in-frame ones, dropping some. This table has about 160,000 clones, around 90% appearing once. Sequenced material: peripheral blood. The receptors originated from a man in his late teens or twenties with acute or convalescent COVID-19.

This chain uses TRBV27 with TRBJ2-7, with 10 bases lining up with TRBD1. CDR3 length equals 16 residues. J was trimmed by 3 bases and V by 7 bases; bases with no gene match: 12. CDR1 MNHEY and CDR2 SMNVEV come from the germline V gene (reference sequence). CDR3 nucleotide sequence: TGTGCCAGCACCAGGGGACCGGGACAGGGGATCTACGAGCAGTACTTC. Its translation is CASTRGPGQGIYEQYF.

The chain has TRBV14 and TRBJ2-3; perhaps TRBD1 as D (6 bases). With 0 bases removed from V and 7 bases from J, the gap between germline ends came to 17 bases. The CDR3 length is 16 residues. The germline V gene has CDR1 SGHDN and CDR2 FVKESK. CDR3 DNA sequence: TGTGCCAGCAGCCAAGACCGGGGTGGGGGCTTTCATACGCAGTATTTT. Protein product: CASSQDRGGGFHTQYF.

The chain links TRBV5-1 to TRBJ1-2; a possible D gene is TRBD1 (5 bases). Germline CDR1 is SGHRS and CDR2 is YFSETQ. CDR3 length: 14 amino acids. With 2 bases removed from V and 3 bases from J, the gap between germline ends came to 11 bases. CDR3 sequence: CASSFTGTYYGYTF. CDR3 bases: TGCGCCAGCAGCTTCACAGGTACTTACTATGGCTACACCTTC.